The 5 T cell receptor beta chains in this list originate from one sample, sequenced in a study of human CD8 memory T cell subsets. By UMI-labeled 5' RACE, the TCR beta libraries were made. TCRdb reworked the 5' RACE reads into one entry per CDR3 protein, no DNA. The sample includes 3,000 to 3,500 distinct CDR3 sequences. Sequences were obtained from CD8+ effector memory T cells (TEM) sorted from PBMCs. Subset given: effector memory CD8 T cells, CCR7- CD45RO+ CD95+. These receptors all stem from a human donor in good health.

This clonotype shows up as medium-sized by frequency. The chain's CDR3 is CASSWGTGEGYEQYF. V usage is TRBV5-4 and J usage is TRBJ2-7; TCRdb's assignment of TRBD1 cannot be checked, as there is no DNA. The CDR3 contains 15 residues. Germline V gene sequence: CDR1 SGHNT, CDR2 YYREEE (reference sequence).

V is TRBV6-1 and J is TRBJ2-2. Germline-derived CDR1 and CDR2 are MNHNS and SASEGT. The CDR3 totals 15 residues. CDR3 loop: CASSATVANTGELFF.

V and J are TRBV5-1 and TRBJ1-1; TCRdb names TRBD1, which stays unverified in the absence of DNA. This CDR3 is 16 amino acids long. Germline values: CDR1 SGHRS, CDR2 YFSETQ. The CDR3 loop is CASSLGAGEVNTEAFF.

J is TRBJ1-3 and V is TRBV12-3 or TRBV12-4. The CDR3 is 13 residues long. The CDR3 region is CASSGIFGNTIYF.

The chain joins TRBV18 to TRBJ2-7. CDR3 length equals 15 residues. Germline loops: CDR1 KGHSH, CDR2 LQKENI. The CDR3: CASSPPGEGPYEQYF.